The 26 T cell receptor beta chains reported below all come from one sample, sequenced in a study of cytomegalovirus exposure and HLA in healthy donors. The PCR contained 60 Vbeta and 13 Jbeta primers. Generated by immunoSEQ multiplex PCR, the TCRdb table keeps only in-frame clones and is missing some. The table shows about 190,000 clones, with approximately 84% occurring only once. Sequencing was carried out using PBMCs. All receptors come from a woman between 50 and 59 years old in good health and CMV-seropositive.

This clone was recorded only once. V gene TRBV30 combines with J gene TRBJ2-5, with 9 bases matching TRBD2. The ends lost 2 bases at V and 2 bases at J; junction bases unmatched: 3. There are 14 residues in the CDR3. Per the germline V gene, CDR1 is GTSNPN and CDR2 is SVGIG (reference sequence). DNA of the CDR3: TGTGCCTGGAGTTTGCTAGCGGGACAAGAGACCCAGTACTTC. The encoded protein is CAWSLLAGQETQYF.

The chain uses TRBV5-4 and TRBJ2-3; 7 positions match TRBD2. V lost 5 bases and J lost 2; bases outside the gene matches: 11. The CDR3 extends over 16 amino acids. Germline values: CDR1 SGHNT, CDR2 YYREEE (reference sequence). CDR3: CASSSRGGEYTDTQYF. The CDR3 bases are TGTGCCAGCAGTAGCCGTGGGGGGGAGTACACAGATACGCAGTATTTT. Full variable domain (remainder filled in from reference TRBV5-4 and TRBJ2-3): ETGVTQSPTHLIKTRGQQVTLRCSSQSGHNTVSWYQQALGQGPQFIFQYYREEENGRGNFPPRFSGLQFPNYSSELNVNALELDDSALYLCASSSRGGEYTDTQYFGPGTRLTVL.

The count of this clone is one. This chain joins TRBV6-6 and TRBJ2-7, with D maybe TRBD2 (6 bases). Germline V gene sequence: CDR1 MNHNY, CDR2 SVGAGI (reference sequence). V shed 7 bases and J shed 5 bases, with 18 bases lying between them. This CDR3 is 14 amino acids long. The CDR3 DNA follows: TGTGCCAGCAATCATGGGGTGGGACTCGACGAGCAGTACTTC. This gives the protein CASNHGVGLDEQYF.

The V call is TRBV9, the J call TRBJ2-7, with TRBD2 identical over 8 bases. The germline V gene has CDR1 SGDLS and CDR2 YYNGEE. The CDR3 loop spans 15 amino acids. Trimming cost V 4 bases and J 6 bases; bases outside gene matches: 12. Written as DNA, the CDR3 is TGTGCCAGCAGCCCCACTATAGCGGGGTCGGGCGAGCAGTACTTC. Encoded protein: CASSPTIAGSGEQYF.

The count of this clone is one. The rearrangement uses TRBV5-6 and TRBJ1-2; 12 bases fit TRBD1. Germline V gene sequence: CDR1 SGHDT, CDR2 YYEEEE. The V gene end was trimmed by 4 bases and the J gene end by 10 bases; junction bases not matched to a gene: 8. This CDR3 has 14 residues. The CDR3 DNA reads TGTGCCAGCAGCAAGGGACAGGGGGCTGTTTCCTACACCTTC. The encoded protein is CASSKGQGAVSYTF.

The chain recombines TRBV2 with TRBJ2-7, with a weak D call TRBD2 (5 bases). The CDR3 totals 14 residues. The germline V gene encodes CDR1 SNHLY and CDR2 FYNNEI. Trimming stripped 5 bases from V and 0 bases from J, with 11 bases between. The CDR3 sequence is CASSFIRDSYEQYF. DNA of the CDR3: TGTGCCAGCAGTTTTATCCGGGACTCCTACGAGCAGTACTTC.

This chain uses TRBV19 with TRBJ2-2; 11 nucleotides line up with TRBD2. Trimming at V came to 6 bases and at J to 1 base, leaving 10 bases not matched to a gene. This CDR3 has 18 residues. The germline V gene encodes CDR1 LNHDA and CDR2 SQIVND (reference sequence). CDR3 residues: CASRPGLADWVNTGELFF. The CDR3 DNA follows: TGTGCCAGTAGGCCGGGACTAGCGGACTGGGTGAACACCGGGGAGCTGTTTTTT.

This chain links TRBV27 with TRBJ1-5, with 9 bases matching TRBD1. Germline trimming cut 4 bases from V and 2 bases from J; bases unmatched to any gene: 3. Germline V gene lookup returns CDR1 MNHEY and CDR2 SMNVEV (reference sequence). CDR3 length: 15 amino acids. This CDR3 is CASSSGTGRNQPQHF. In DNA, the CDR3 is TGTGCCAGCAGTTCCGGGACAGGGCGCAATCAGCCCCAGCATTTT.

The CDR3 protein is CAWSVGGASYEQYF. As DNA, the CDR3 is TGTGCCTGGAGTGTCGGCGGTGCCAGCTACGAGCAGTACTTC. This chain links TRBV30 with TRBJ2-7; unclear D gene. The CDR3 is made up of 14 amino acids. CDR1 is GTSNPN, CDR2 SVGIG, per germline (reference sequence). With 0 bases removed from V and 3 bases from J, the gap between germline ends came to 12 bases.

The CDR3 here is CASSTRFGTGNTGELFF. The CDR3 bases are TGTGCCAGCAGCACTAGGTTCGGGACAGGGAACACCGGGGAGCTGTTTTTT. The J gene is TRBJ2-2, the V gene TRBV7-8; TRBD1 agrees at 8 bases. This CDR3 is built from 17 residues. Germline V gene sequence: CDR1 SGHVS, CDR2 FQNEAQ. Unmatched junction bases numbered 9, after V lost 5 bases and J lost 1 base.

This clone has a handful of counts. The chain recombines TRBV6-5 with TRBJ1-2; D uncertain. The CDR3 is 14 residues long. Trimming shortened V by 6 bases and J by 3 bases, and 14 bases separated the two germline ends. CDR1 and CDR2 from the germline V gene are MNHEY and SVGAGI. The CDR3 loop reads CASSIGVSDYGYTF. DNA of the CDR3: TGTGCCAGCAGCATCGGGGTTTCGGACTATGGCTACACCTTC.

As regards this clone: This same CDR3 is encoded by further DNA sequences in the sample. The chain uses TRBV6-5 and TRBJ1-1; D perhaps matches TRBD1 (6 bases). V shed 4 bases and J shed 1 base, with 7 bases lying between them. The CDR3 loop spans 13 amino acids. Germline CDR1 reads MNHEY; CDR2 reads SVGAGI. In DNA, the CDR3 is TGTGCCAGCAGTTTACAGGGGAACACTGAAGCTTTCTTT. It encodes CASSLQGNTEAFF.

The rearrangement joins TRBV15 to TRBJ2-5; TRBD2 agrees at 15 bases. The CDR3 spans 17 residues. V dropped 0 bases and J dropped 3; count of bases not matched to a gene: 2. Germline V gene sequence: CDR1 LNHNV, CDR2 YYDKDF (reference sequence). The CDR3 loop is CATSRDGLAGGKETQYF. In DNA, the CDR3 is TGTGCCACCAGCAGAGATGGACTAGCGGGGGGGAAAGAGACCCAGTACTTC.

The chain recombines TRBV9 with TRBJ2-3; D gene unclear. Germline CDR1 reads SGDLS; CDR2 reads YYNGEE. The CDR3 runs 15 residues. V was shortened by 0 bases and J by 2 bases, with 10 bases between the two germline ends. CDR3 amino acids: CASSVGTAVTDTQYF. The CDR3 nucleotides are TGTGCCAGCAGCGTAGGTACAGCTGTCACAGATACGCAGTATTTT.

The V and J genes are TRBV7-9 and TRBJ2-5; tentative D call: TRBD1 (6 bases). The germline gives CDR1 SEHNR, CDR2 FQNEAQ (reference sequence). CDR3 size: 16 residues. The V and J ends lost 7 bases and 3 bases respectively, with 21 bases between them. In DNA, the CDR3 is TGTGCCAGCAACGGAGTCTTTACAAGACAGGAAGAGACCCAGTACTTC. Its protein is CASNGVFTRQEETQYF.

The rearrangement joins TRBV5-1 to TRBJ2-6; the D gene is possibly TRBD1 (6 bases). Trimming pared 4 bases from V and 2 bases from J, leaving 16 bases between. The germline gives CDR1 SGHRS, CDR2 YFSETQ. The CDR3 contains 17 residues. CDR3 region: CASSPRSNRAGANVLTF. The CDR3 region has the DNA TGCGCCAGCAGCCCACGTTCCAACAGGGCTGGGGCCAACGTCCTGACTTTC.

This chain uses TRBV28 with TRBJ1-2; D is unresolved. The V and J ends lost 7 bases and 5 bases respectively, with 8 bases between them. This CDR3 comprises 11 residues. The germline V gene encodes CDR1 MDHEN and CDR2 SYDVKM. CDR3 coding DNA: TGTGCCAGCAACACCCTTTATGGCTACACCTTC. It encodes CASNTLYGYTF.

The chain recombines TRBV9 with TRBJ1-6, with TRBD1 identical over 7 bases. The V gene's germline CDR1 is SGDLS and CDR2 YYNGEE. V dropped 4 bases and J dropped 8; count of bases not matched to a gene: 6. The length of the CDR3 is 14 residues. The CDR3 sequence: CASSSTGFDSPLHF. The DNA for the CDR3 is TGTGCCAGCAGCTCGACAGGGTTTGATTCACCCCTCCACTTT. Drawing the rest from reference TRBV9 and TRBJ1-6, the complete variable domain is DSGVTQTPKHLITATGQRVTLRCSPRSGDLSVYWYQQSLDQGLQFLIQYYNGEERAKGNILERFSAQQFPDLHSELNLSSLELGDSALYFCASSSTGFDSPLHFGNGTRLTVT.

V and J are TRBV6-5 and TRBJ1-2; TRBD1 is a possible D gene (5 bases). There are 14 residues in the CDR3. Germline V gives CDR1 MNHEY, CDR2 SVGAGI. The V and J ends lost 8 bases and 5 bases respectively, with 18 bases between them. For the CDR3, the DNA is TGTGCCAGCTGCGACGGCAGGGAAGAATATGGCTACACCTTC. Protein product: CASCDGREEYGYTF.

The chain uses TRBV10-3 and TRBJ2-3; 12 positions match TRBD2. CDR3 length equals 18 residues. CDR1 ENHRY and CDR2 SYGVKD come from the germline V gene. V shed 0 bases, J shed 4 bases, and the junction held 8 bases outside the gene matches. The CDR3 spells CAISESRLAGGPADTQYF. CDR3 DNA: TGTGCCATCAGTGAGTCGAGGCTAGCGGGGGGGCCCGCAGATACGCAGTATTTT.

The CDR3 here is CASSIGAGNSYEQYF. For the CDR3, the DNA is TGTGCCAGTAGTATAGGGGCAGGTAACTCCTACGAGCAGTACTTC. The chain joins TRBV19 to TRBJ2-7; the D is unclear. Germline CDR1 is LNHDA and CDR2 is SQIVND (reference sequence). V was clipped by 1 base and J by 0 bases, with 10 bases between them. CDR3 length: 15 residues.

The rearrangement links TRBV19 to TRBJ2-2, with D unresolved. The CDR3 is 15 amino acids. The germline V gene has CDR1 LNHDA and CDR2 SQIVND (reference sequence). The ends were cut back, 3 bases at V and 1 base at J, with 9 bases in the middle. Written as DNA, the CDR3 is TGTGCCAGTAGTATTGGCGGTGTGAACACCGGGGAGCTGTTTTTT. Protein sequence: CASSIGGVNTGELFF.

The rearrangement links TRBV9 to TRBJ2-5, with 9 positions matching TRBD2. The CDR3 has 17 amino acids. The J segment lost 1 base and the V segment lost 0 bases, leaving 7 bases of the junction unmatched. CDR1 is SGDLS and CDR2 is YYNGEE in the germline V gene. For the CDR3, the DNA is TGTGCCAGCAGCGTAGGCGGCGGTAGCGGGGGCCAAGAGACCCAGTACTTC. Encoded protein: CASSVGGGSGGQETQYF.

This sequence joins TRBV11-2 and TRBJ2-7; 9 nucleotides match TRBD1. Trimming removed 4 bases from V and 1 base from J; junction bases left unmatched: 17. CDR3 size: 19 residues. Germline CDR1 and CDR2: SGHAT and FQNNGV. The CDR3 spells CASSSGPPLGQGRSYEQYF. DNA for the CDR3: TGTGCCAGCAGCTCTGGCCCCCCATTGGGACAGGGTCGTTCCTACGAGCAGTACTTC.

The chain recombines TRBV10-2 with TRBJ1-1, with unresolved D. This CDR3 is built from 11 residues. Germline CDR1 reads WSHSY; CDR2 reads SAAADI. The V gene lost 7 bases and the J gene lost 1 base, with 4 bases spanning the gap. CDR3 DNA: TGCGCCAGCACACAGAACACTGAAGCTTTCTTT. It specifies CASTQNTEAFF.

The chain has TRBV5-1 and TRBJ2-3; D possibly corresponds to TRBD2 (6 bases). The V end lost 4 bases, the J end lost 1 base, and 10 bases lay between the germline ends. This CDR3 is 14 amino acids long. CDR1 and CDR2 from the germline V gene are SGHRS and YFSETQ. The CDR3 DNA is TGCGCCAGCAGCGCCGGGACTCGCACAGATACGCAGTATTTT. The encoded protein is CASSAGTRTDTQYF.